The source of this T cell receptor beta chain is a study of patients and donors after allogeneic stem cell transplantation. CDR3 size: 15 residues. Germline loops: CDR1 LNHNV, CDR2 YYDKDF (reference sequence). With 1 base removed from V and 3 bases from J, the gap between germline ends came to 13 bases. Each CDR3 protein is one row after TCRdb ran MiXCR on the RT-PCR reads. The sample lists about 230,000 distinct CDR3 sequences, around 14% occurring once. This TCR derives from a human donor who was either an allogeneic HSCT recipient or a stem cell or donor lymphocyte infusion donor (not recorded which). It is not recorded whose cells these are; they may come from a transplant donor. The specimen sequenced was blood, either unsorted or a sorted T cell fraction (not recorded which). This chain joins TRBV15 and TRBJ2-7; D could derive from TRBD1 or TRBD2 (5 bases each). CDR3 in amino acids: CATSRGGGINYEQYF. The CDR3 nucleotides are TGTGCCACCAGCAGAGGTGGGGGTATAAACTACGAGCAGTACTTC.